This T cell receptor beta chain was captured by sequencing in a study of immune reconstitution after stem cell transplant in scleroderma (dated by TCRdb to the late 2010s). Library method: RT-PCR. Sequenced on an Illumina MiSeq. TCRdb cleaned the public reads at Q25 with fastp, built clones with MiXCR and kept in-frame beta chains. Each CDR3 protein appears once, grouped with its most common genes and DNA. This sample comprises roughly 5,000 distinct CDR3 sequences, approximately 8.2% of them detected only once. The leading ten clones occupy about a tenth of the sample. V and J are trimmed by 1 base and 4 bases, and the gene matches miss 0 bases of the junction. The CDR3, from cysteine to phenylalanine, totals 14 residues. Only the CDR3 part of the read is kept: 42 bases, read in frame from the first base. CDR1 SGHAT and CDR2 FQNNGV were looked up in the germline V gene. This clonotype qualifies as medium-sized (0.01 to 0.1%). The specificity of this receptor is unknown. No clone much larger than this one lies a single base away; base qualities are absent.

The sample was taken before or after autologous hematopoietic stem cell transplantation (not recorded which). This chain joins TRBV11-2 to TRBJ2-4, and 8 bases in between align with TRBD1. This TCR derives from a male donor with systemic sclerosis. The sequenced DNA: TGTGCCAGCAGCTTAGGGACAGGGAAAAACATTCAGTACTTC. It encodes CASSLGTGKNIQYF.